This T cell receptor beta chain was recovered during a study of T cell responses to AZD1222 COVID-19 vaccine. Study-wide results and limits: Mostly white British, mostly female donors; authors suggested clonal diversity may be underestimated. Seropositive AZD1222 recipients at baseline numbered only five or six.

A remark on this clone: Its cognate antigen is unknown.

Sequenced by immunoSEQ multiplex PCR; TCRdb stores in-frame clones only, minus some. Of 120,000 or so clones listed, 85% to 90% were seen once; the top ten hold 11%. The CDR3 runs 15 residues. After removal of 2 bases from V and 5 bases from J, the junction contained 6 bases not matched to a gene. Looked up from germline, CDR1 is MNHEY and CDR2 is SVGAGI. The TCR sequence derives from an adult in good health. Source: peripheral blood, taken on day 0 of MenACWY control vaccination. The chain joins TRBV6-5 to TRBJ2-1, with TRBD1 identical over 7 bases. CDR3 nucleotides: TGTGCCAGCAGTTACGTCAGGGGGACCCACAATGAGCAGTTCTTC. This codes for CASSYVRGTHNEQFF.